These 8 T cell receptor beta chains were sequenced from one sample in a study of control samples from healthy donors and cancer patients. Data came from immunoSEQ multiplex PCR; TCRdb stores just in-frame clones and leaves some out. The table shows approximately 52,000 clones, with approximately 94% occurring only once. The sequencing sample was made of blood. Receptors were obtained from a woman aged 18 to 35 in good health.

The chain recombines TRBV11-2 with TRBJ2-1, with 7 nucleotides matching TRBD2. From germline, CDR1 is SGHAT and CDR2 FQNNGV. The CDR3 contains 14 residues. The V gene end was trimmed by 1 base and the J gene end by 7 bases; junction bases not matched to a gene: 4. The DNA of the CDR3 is TGTGCCAGCAGCTTAGGACTAGCAAGGAATGAGCAGTTCTTC. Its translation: CASSLGLARNEQFF. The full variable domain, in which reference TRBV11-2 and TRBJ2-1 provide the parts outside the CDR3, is EAGVAQSPRYKIIEKRQSVAFWCNPISGHATLYWYQQILGQGPKLLIQFQNNGVVDDSQLPKDRFSAERLKGVDSTLKIQPAKLEDSAVYLCASSLGLARNEQFFGPGTRLTVL.

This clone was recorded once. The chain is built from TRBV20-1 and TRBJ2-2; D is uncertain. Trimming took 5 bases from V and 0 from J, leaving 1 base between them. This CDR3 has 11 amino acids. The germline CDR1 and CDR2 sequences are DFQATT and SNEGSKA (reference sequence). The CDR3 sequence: CSAANTGELFF. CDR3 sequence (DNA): TGCAGTGCTGCGAACACCGGGGAGCTGTTTTTT.

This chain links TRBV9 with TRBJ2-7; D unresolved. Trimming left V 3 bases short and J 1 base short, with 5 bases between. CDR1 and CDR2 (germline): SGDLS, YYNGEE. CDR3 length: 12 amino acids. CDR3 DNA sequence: TGTGCCAGCAGCGACTCGTCCTACGAGCAGTACTTC. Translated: CASSDSSYEQYF.

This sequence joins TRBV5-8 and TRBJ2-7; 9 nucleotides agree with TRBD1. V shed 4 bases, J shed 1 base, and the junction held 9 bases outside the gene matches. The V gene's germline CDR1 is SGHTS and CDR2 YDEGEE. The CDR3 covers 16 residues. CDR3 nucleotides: TGTGCCAGCAGCATAAGTGGGGACAGGGAGTCCTACGAGCAGTACTTC. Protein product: CASSISGDRESYEQYF.

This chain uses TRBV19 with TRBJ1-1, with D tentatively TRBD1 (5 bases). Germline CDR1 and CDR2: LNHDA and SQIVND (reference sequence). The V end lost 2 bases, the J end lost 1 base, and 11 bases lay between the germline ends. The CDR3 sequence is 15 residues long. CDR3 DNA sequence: TGTGCCAGTAGTATATGGGGACCCGGGAACACTGAAGCTTTCTTT. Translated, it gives CASSIWGPGNTEAFF.

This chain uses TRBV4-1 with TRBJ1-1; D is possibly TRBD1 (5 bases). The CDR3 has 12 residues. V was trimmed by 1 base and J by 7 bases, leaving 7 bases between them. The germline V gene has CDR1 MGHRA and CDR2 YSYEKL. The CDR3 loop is CASSQGQLEAFF. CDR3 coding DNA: TGCGCCAGCAGCCAAGGACAGCTTGAAGCTTTCTTT.

The chain's CDR3 is CASSKQLAGVSRTDTQYF. In nucleotides, the CDR3 is TGTGCCAGCAGCAAGCAACTAGCGGGGGTGTCTCGCACAGATACGCAGTATTTT. The chain links TRBV7-2 to TRBJ2-3; 11 positions match TRBD2. The CDR3 is 18 residues long. V was clipped by 5 bases and J by 1 base; unmatched bases: 11. Germline assignment: CDR1 SGHTA and CDR2 FQGNSA.

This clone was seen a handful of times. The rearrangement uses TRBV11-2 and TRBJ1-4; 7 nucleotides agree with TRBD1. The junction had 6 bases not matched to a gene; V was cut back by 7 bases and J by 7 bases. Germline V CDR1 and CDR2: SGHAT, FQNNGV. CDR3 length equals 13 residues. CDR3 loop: CASNPGGSEKLFF. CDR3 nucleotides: TGTGCCAGCAATCCAGGGGGAAGTGAAAAACTGTTTTTT.